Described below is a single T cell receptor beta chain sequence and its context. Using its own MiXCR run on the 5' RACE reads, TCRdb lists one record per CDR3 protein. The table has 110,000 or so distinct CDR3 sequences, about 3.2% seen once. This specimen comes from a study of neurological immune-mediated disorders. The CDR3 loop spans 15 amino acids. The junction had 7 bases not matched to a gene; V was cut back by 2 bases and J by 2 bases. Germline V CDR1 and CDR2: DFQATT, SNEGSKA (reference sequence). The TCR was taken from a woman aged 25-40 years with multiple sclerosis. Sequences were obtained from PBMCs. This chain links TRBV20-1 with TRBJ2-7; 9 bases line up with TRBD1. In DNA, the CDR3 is TGCAGTGCTAGACGATTTGGGACAGGGACCTACGAGCAGTACTTC. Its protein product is CSARRFGTGTYEQYF.